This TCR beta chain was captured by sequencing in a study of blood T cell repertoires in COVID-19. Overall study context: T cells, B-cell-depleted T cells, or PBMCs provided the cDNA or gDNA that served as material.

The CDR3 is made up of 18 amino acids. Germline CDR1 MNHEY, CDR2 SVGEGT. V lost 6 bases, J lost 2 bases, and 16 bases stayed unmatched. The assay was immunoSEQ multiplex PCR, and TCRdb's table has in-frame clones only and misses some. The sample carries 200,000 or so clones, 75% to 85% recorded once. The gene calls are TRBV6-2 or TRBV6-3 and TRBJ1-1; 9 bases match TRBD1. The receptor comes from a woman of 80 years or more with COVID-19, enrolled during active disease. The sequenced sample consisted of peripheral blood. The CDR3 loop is CASRPGSGTGIYNTEAFF. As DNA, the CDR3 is TGTGCCAGCAGACCTGGGTCCGGGACAGGGATTTATAACACTGAAGCTTTCTTT.